Below are 7 T cell receptor beta chains sequenced from a single sample in a study of CD8+ T cells in alopecia areata. Once RNA had been extracted, it was reverse transcribed into cDNA to act as the sequencing template. TCRdb's copy holds only in-frame clones and misses some; the assay was immunoSEQ multiplex PCR. The repertoire holds 100,000 to 120,000 clones, roughly 59% seen once, with 20% to 25% in the top ten. Material for sequencing was CD8+ T cells sorted from blood. The receptors originated from a human donor in good health.

The chain carries TRBV7-6 and TRBJ1-6, with D uncertain. This CDR3 has 15 amino acids. Germline lookup yields CDR1 SGHVS and CDR2 FNYEAQ. Trimming removed 5 bases from V and 6 bases from J, with 14 bases in between. The CDR3 reads CASSGKREPNSPLHF. DNA for the CDR3: TGTGCCAGCAGCGGGAAACGGGAGCCTAATTCACCCCTCCACTTT.

This clone was counted only a few times. The rearrangement joins TRBV14 to TRBJ2-3; unclear D gene. This CDR3 is built from 14 residues. Germline-derived CDR1 and CDR2 are SGHDN and FVKESK. The V gene lost 6 bases and the J gene lost 2 bases, with 12 bases spanning the gap. CDR3 residues: CASSLNRHTDTQYF. CDR3 coding DNA: TGTGCCAGCAGTCTAAACCGACACACAGATACGCAGTATTTT. Supplemented by reference TRBV14 and TRBJ2-3, the full variable domain reads EAGVTQFPSHSVIEKGQTVTLRCDPISGHDNLYWYRRVMGKEIKFLLHFVKESKQDESGMPNNRFLAERTGGTYSTLKVQPAELEDSGVYFCASSLNRHTDTQYFGPGTRLTVL.

V usage is TRBV29-1 and J usage is TRBJ2-4; possibly TRBD2 for D (6 bases). The CDR3 runs to 13 residues. Germline lookup yields CDR1 SQVTM and CDR2 ANQGSEA. V lost 2 bases to trimming and J lost 4 bases, with 9 bases between them. The CDR3: CSVELGRKNIQYF. CDR3 coding DNA: TGCAGCGTTGAATTGGGGAGGAAAAACATTCAGTACTTC.

This chain connects TRBV7-9 to TRBJ2-6; D ambiguous. CDR3 size: 17 residues. Looked up from germline, CDR1 is SEHNR and CDR2 is FQNEAQ (reference sequence). V gave up 5 bases and J gave up 1 base, with 15 bases separating them. This CDR3 reads CASSLRASLSGANVLTF. CDR3 coding DNA: TGTGCCAGCAGCCTACGCGCCTCCTTATCTGGGGCCAACGTCCTGACTTTC. Looking up the rest from reference TRBV7-9 and TRBJ2-6 gives the full variable domain: DTGVSQNPRHKITKRGQNVTFRCDPISEHNRLYWYRQTLGQGPEFLTYFQNEAQLEKSRLLSDRFSAERPKGSFSTLEIQRTEQGDSAMYLCASSLRASLSGANVLTFGAGSRLTVL.

V is TRBV6-5 and J is TRBJ2-7; D might be TRBD1 or TRBD2, each matching 5 bases. There are 13 residues in the CDR3. V was trimmed by 2 bases and J by 7 bases, leaving 12 bases between them. Looked up from germline, CDR1 is MNHEY and CDR2 is SVGAGI. This chain's CDR3 is CASSYGAAGEQYF. The CDR3 DNA reads TGTGCCAGCAGTTACGGGGCTGCGGGTGAGCAGTACTTC.

The chain carries TRBV30 and TRBJ2-7; D possibly corresponds to TRBD2 (5 bases). V lost 2 bases, J lost 3 bases, and 14 bases lay in between. The CDR3 is made up of 14 amino acids. In germline, CDR1 is GTSNPN, CDR2 SVGIG (reference sequence). This chain's CDR3 is CAWSSRGMSYEQYF. For the CDR3, the DNA is TGTGCCTGGAGTTCCCGGGGTATGAGCTACGAGCAGTACTTC.

J is TRBJ2-5 and V is TRBV6-1; D is perhaps TRBD1 (5 bases). V dropped 5 bases and J dropped 5 bases, with 15 bases sitting between them. Germline loops: CDR1 MNHNS, CDR2 SASEGT. The length of the CDR3 is 14 residues. CDR3 coding DNA: TGTGCCAGCAGTTATGACAGTGGAATGGAGACCCAGTACTTC. Translating it yields CASSYDSGMETQYF.